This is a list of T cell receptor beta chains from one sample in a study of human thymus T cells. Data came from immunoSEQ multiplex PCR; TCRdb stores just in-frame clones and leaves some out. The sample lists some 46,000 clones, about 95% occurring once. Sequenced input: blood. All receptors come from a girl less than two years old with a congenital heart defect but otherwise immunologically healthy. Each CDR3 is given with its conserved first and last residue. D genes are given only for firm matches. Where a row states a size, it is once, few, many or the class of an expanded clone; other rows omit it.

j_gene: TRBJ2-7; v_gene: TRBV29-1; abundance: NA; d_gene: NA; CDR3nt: TGCAGCGTTTTCGAGGGAGTCAGCTCCTACGAGCAGTACTTC; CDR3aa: CSVFEGVSSYEQYF
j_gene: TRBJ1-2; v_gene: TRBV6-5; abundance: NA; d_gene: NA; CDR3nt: TGTGCCAGCAGTTCCGTCAGTAATGGCTACACCTTC; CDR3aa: CASSSVSNGYTF
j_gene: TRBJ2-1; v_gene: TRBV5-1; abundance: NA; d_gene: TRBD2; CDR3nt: TGCGCCAGCAGACTGACTAGCGGGGCAGGCAATGAGCAGTTCTTC; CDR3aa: CASRLTSGAGNEQFF
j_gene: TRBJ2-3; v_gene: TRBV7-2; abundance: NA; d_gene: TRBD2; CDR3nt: TGTGCCAGCAGCTCTAGCGGAAGCACAGATACGCAGTATTTT; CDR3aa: CASSSSGSTDTQYF
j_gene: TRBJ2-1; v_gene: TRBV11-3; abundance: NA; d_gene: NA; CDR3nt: TGTGCCAGCAGCTTACGGGATGGTCATGAGCAGTTCTTC; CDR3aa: CASSLRDGHEQFF
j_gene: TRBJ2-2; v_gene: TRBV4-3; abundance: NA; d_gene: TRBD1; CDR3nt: TGCGCCAGCAGCCAAGTCGCCGGGACAGGGGGTAGTAAACACACCGGGGAGCTGTTTTTT; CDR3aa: CASSQVAGTGGSKHTGELFF
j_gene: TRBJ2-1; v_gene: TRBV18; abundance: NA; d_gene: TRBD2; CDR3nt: TGTGCCAGCTCACCACTCTCTCACGGGAGGGTCTCCTACAATGAGCAGTTCTTC; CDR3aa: CASSPLSHGRVSYNEQFF
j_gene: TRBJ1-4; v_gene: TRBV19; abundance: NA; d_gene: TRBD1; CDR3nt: TGTGCCAGTAGTATTCGGGGACAGCTTAATGAAAAACTGTTTTTT; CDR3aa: CASSIRGQLNEKLFF
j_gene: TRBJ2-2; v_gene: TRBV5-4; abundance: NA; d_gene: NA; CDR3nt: TGTGCCAGCAGCGGGGACGGGGCCGGGGAGCTGTTTTTT; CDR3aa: CASSGDGAGELFF
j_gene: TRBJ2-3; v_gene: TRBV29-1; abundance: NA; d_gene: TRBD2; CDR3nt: TGCAGCGTTGAGTTTGGGACTAGCGGGCCCCAGGGGGATACGCAGTATTTT; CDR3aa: CSVEFGTSGPQGDTQYF
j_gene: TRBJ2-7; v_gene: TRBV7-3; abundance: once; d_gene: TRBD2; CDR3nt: TGTGCCAGCAGCTTATGGGAACTAGCGGGAGGGCCCTACGAGCAGTACTTC; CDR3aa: CASSLWELAGGPYEQYF
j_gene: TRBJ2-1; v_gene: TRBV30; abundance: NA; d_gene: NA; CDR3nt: TGTGCCTGGAACAGGGACCACAATGAGCAGTTCTTC; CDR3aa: CAWNRDHNEQFF
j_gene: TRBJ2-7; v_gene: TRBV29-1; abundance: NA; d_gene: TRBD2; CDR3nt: TGCAGCGTTGTGGGGACTAGCGGGAGCACCAACGAGCAGTACTTC; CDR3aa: CSVVGTSGSTNEQYF
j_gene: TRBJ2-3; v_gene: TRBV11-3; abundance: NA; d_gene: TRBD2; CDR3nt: TGTGCCAGCAGCTTAGGATTAGCGGGAGCAGATACGCAGTATTTT; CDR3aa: CASSLGLAGADTQYF
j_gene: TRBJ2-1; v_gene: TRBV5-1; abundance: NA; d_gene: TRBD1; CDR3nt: TGCGCCAGCTGTCAAGGGGGCTGGGAGCACAATGAGCAGTTCTTC; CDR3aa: CASCQGGWEHNEQFF
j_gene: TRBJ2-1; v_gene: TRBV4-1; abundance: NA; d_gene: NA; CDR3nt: TGCGCCAGCAGCCTCCGTGGGAGCTCCTACAATGAGCAGTTCTTC; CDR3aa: CASSLRGSSYNEQFF
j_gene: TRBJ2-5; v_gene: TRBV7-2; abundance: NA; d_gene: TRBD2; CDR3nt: TGTGCCAGCAGCTCGGGACTAGCGGGAGTAGAGACCCAGTACTTC; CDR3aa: CASSSGLAGVETQYF
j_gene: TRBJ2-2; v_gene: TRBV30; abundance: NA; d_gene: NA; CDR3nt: TGTGCCTGGAGTTCATCACGGGATTCAATGCAGGGCGGGGAGCTGTTTTTT; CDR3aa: CAWSSSRDSMQGGELFF
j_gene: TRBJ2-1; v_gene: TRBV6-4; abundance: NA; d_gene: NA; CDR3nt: TGTGCCAGCAGTGAGCTAGCTGACTCCTACAATGAGCAGTTCTTC; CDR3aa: CASSELADSYNEQFF